The next 8 T cell receptor beta chains were all read from a single sample in a study of PD-1 blockade in classical Hodgkin lymphoma. In every patient, relapse followed autologous stem cell transplantation, while exposure to brentuximab vedotin differed. The method was immunoSEQ multiplex PCR; TCRdb's version includes in-frame clones alone and lacks a portion of them. The table lists approximately 89,000 clones, over 80% of them singletons, with more than 10% in the top ten. Sequencing was performed on peripheral blood mononuclear cells (PBMCs), taken at baseline. These receptors were obtained from a human donor with classical Hodgkin lymphoma.

The chain links TRBV27 to TRBJ1-6, with TRBD1 identical over 8 bases. From germline, CDR1 is MNHEY and CDR2 SMNVEV (reference sequence). This CDR3 is 15 amino acids long. V lost 6 bases, J lost 4 bases, and 5 bases stayed unmatched. CDR3 sequence reads: CASRARQGYNSPLHF. In DNA, the CDR3 is TGTGCCAGCAGGGCCCGACAGGGGTATAATTCACCCCTCCACTTT.

This chain joins TRBV28 and TRBJ2-2; D remains ambiguous. The CDR3 runs to 12 residues. Germline CDR1 MDHEN, CDR2 SYDVKM. The V end lost 6 bases, the J end lost 4 bases, and 6 bases lay between the germline ends. In DNA, the CDR3 is TGTGCCAGCAGAACAGTCACCGGGGAGCTGTTTTTT. Protein: CASRTVTGELFF.

The rearrangement links TRBV5-4 to TRBJ2-3; 10 bases fit TRBD2. V lost 1 base and J lost 5; bases outside the gene matches: 7. The CDR3 extends over 16 amino acids. Germline V gene lookup returns CDR1 SGHNT and CDR2 YYREEE (reference sequence). CDR3 residues: CASSLRLAGDLDTQYF. CDR3 nucleotides: TGTGCCAGCAGCTTGAGGCTAGCGGGAGACTTAGATACGCAGTATTTT.

This clone was detected a few times. The chain has TRBV19 and TRBJ1-2; a possible D gene is TRBD1 (5 bases). The CDR3 is 14 amino acids. The V and J ends lost 6 bases and 4 bases respectively, with 15 bases between them. The germline V gene has CDR1 LNHDA and CDR2 SQIVND (reference sequence). The CDR3 reads CASRPLQVAYGYTF. As DNA, the CDR3 is TGTGCCAGTAGACCTCTACAGGTTGCCTATGGCTACACCTTC. The full variable domain, completed using reference TRBV19 and TRBJ1-2, is DGGITQSPKYLFRKEGQNVTLSCEQNLNHDAMYWYRQDPGQGLRLIYYSQIVNDFQKGDIAEGYSVSREKKESFPLTVTSAQKNPTAFYLCASRPLQVAYGYTFGSGTRLTVV.

The chain has TRBV5-1 and TRBJ2-3; D call uncertain. Trimming shortened V by 4 bases and J by 4 bases, and 13 bases separated the two germline ends. Germline V gene lookup returns CDR1 SGHRS and CDR2 YFSETQ. This CDR3 spans 14 amino acids. The CDR3 region has the DNA TGCGCCAGCAGCCGCCGGGCCGAGGCAGATACGCAGTATTTT. Protein product: CASSRRAEADTQYF.

The sample holds a few counts of this clone. The chain combines TRBV4-2 with TRBJ1-2; 7 nucleotides match TRBD1. CDR3 length: 13 residues. The ends lost 5 bases at V and 5 bases at J; junction bases unmatched: 5. Germline CDR1 and CDR2: LGHNA and YNFKEQ. In nucleotides, the CDR3 is TGTGCCAGCAGCGCAACAGGGGATTATGGCTACACCTTC. Amino acid sequence: CASSATGDYGYTF.

The chain joins TRBV5-4 to TRBJ2-1; 7 nucleotides match TRBD2. Trimming at V came to 3 bases and at J to 7 bases, leaving 13 bases not matched to a gene. Germline V gene sequence: CDR1 SGHNT, CDR2 YYREEE (reference sequence). The CDR3 runs 16 residues. CDR3 sequence: CASSSPPRAGRNEQFF. In DNA form, the CDR3 reads TGTGCCAGCAGCTCCCCCCCGAGAGCGGGAAGGAATGAGCAGTTCTTC. Full variable domain (remainder filled in from reference TRBV5-4 and TRBJ2-1): ETGVTQSPTHLIKTRGQQVTLRCSSQSGHNTVSWYQQALGQGPQFIFQYYREEENGRGNFPPRFSGLQFPNYSSELNVNALELDDSALYLCASSSPPRAGRNEQFFGPGTRLTVL.

This clone was detected only once. The chain is built from TRBV12-5 and TRBJ2-5; 13 bases match TRBD2. CDR1 is LGHNT and CDR2 is FRNRAP in the germline V gene. The CDR3 spans 14 residues. Trimming removed 6 bases from V and 8 bases from J; junction bases left unmatched: 6. This CDR3 reads CASGFGTSGATQYF. CDR3 coding DNA: TGTGCTAGTGGATTCGGGACTAGCGGGGCCACCCAGTACTTC.